The source of this T cell receptor beta chain is a study of a mutant IDH1 vaccine in newly diagnosed glioma. Study overall: The therapy given earlier, which was standard therapy, consisted of radiotherapy, temozolomide, or both, and most of the patients received both. Study findings and constraints: In approximately 92% of patients, immune responses induced by the vaccine occurred.

Produced via immunoSEQ multiplex PCR; TCRdb's table is partial and in-frame only. The top ten clones hold around 8.3% of a sample with roughly 70,000 clones, approximately 84% of them seen once. Time point described: week 11, during vaccination. The vaccine gave 300 ug of a 20-mer mutant IDH1 peptide subcutaneously per dose. Donors had new IDH1-mutant astrocytomas of WHO grade 3 or 4 (ATRX-lost). The CDR3 runs 10 residues. The germline V and J ends were trimmed by 3 bases and 11 bases, with 10 bases remaining between them. Germline V lookup: CDR1 DFQATT, CDR2 SNEGSKA (reference sequence). Turning to this clone: Its specificity is not known.

The sequence came from a woman in her forties or fifties with glioma. Sequences were derived from PBMCs, sampled from a glioma patient whose treatment included an IDH1 peptide vaccine. The chain recombines TRBV20-1 with TRBJ1-1; D may be TRBD1 (5 bases). The CDR3 region has the DNA TGCAGTGCTAGGGGGCCCAAGGCTTTCTTT. Protein sequence: CSARGPKAFF.